The clone carrying this T cell receptor beta chain was seen a few times. The target antigen is unknown. These data are taken from a study of T cell repertoires in cytomegalovirus infection. Study background: CMV infection and matching HLA type were both indicated by public TCR beta signatures.

The CDR3 loop spans 15 amino acids. Germline CDR1 and CDR2: MDHEN and SYDVKM. The V gene lost 3 bases and the J gene lost 2 bases, with 11 bases spanning the gap. Via MiXCR, TCRdb re-called the reads, giving one row per CDR3 protein. The sample contains 250,000 to 300,000 distinct CDR3 sequences, roughly 9% of which appear only once. Study outcomes and limitations: The cumulative frequency of public TCR beta families identified carriers of CMV plus the relevant HLA. Ex vivo, HLA-C-restricted CMV-specific TCR beta clonotypes prevailed over the rest of the response.

This TCR came from a human donor in good health (CMV status not recorded). Some clones in this sample may be carry-over from other donors' samples. The chain couples TRBV28 to TRBJ1-5, with D possibly TRBD1 on 5 matching bases. The sequencing sample was made of PBMCs. The CDR3 reads CASSLWDRRNQPQHF. CDR3 bases: TGTGCCAGCAGTTTGTGGGACCGGCGCAATCAGCCCCAGCATTTT. Using reference TRBV28 and TRBJ1-5 for the parts outside the CDR3, the full variable domain is DVKVTQSSRYLVKRTGEKVFLECVQDMDHENMFWYRQDPGLGLRLIYFSYDVKMKEKGDIPEGYSVSREKKERFSLILESASTNQTSMYLCASSLWDRRNQPQHFGDGTRLSIL.